The rows below give T cell receptor beta chains drawn from one sample of a study of long-term antiretroviral therapy in people with HIV. Sequencing was performed with immunoSEQ multiplex PCR; in TCRdb, only in-frame clones are kept and a portion is missing. The table has some 26,000 clones, around 87% seen once. This specimen was unsorted PBMCs, taken about 2.6 years after starting antiretroviral therapy. The receptor set was obtained from a man aged 40-49 years with HIV. Each CDR3 is given with its conserved first and last residue. A D gene is named only where the DNA matches it firmly. Size values are once, few and many counts, or a class for expanded clones, and some rows have none.

V	J	D	size	DNA	CDR3
TRBV6-5	TRBJ1-1	-	-	TGTGCCAGCATTGTTCGGCGGGGGGAGATGGCTTTCTTT	CASIVRRGEMAFF
TRBV19	TRBJ1-1	-	-	TGTGCCAGTACCGCGACCCACCAGGGCACTGAAGCTTTCTTT	CASTATHQGTEAFF
TRBV5-1	TRBJ2-1	-	-	TGCGCCAGCAGCTTGGGGGACTCACCCCCGTCCCATGAGCAGTTCTTC	CASSLGDSPPSHEQFF
TRBV27	TRBJ2-1	TRBD2	-	TGTGCCAGCAGTTCCCCGGGACTAGCTCGCAATGAGCAGTTCTTC	CASSSPGLARNEQFF
TRBV7-9	TRBJ2-3	TRBD2	once	TGTGCCATCCTACGGGGACTAACAACAGATACGCAGTATTTT	CAILRGLTTDTQYF
TRBV28	TRBJ2-7	-	-	TGTGCCAGCAGTCGGGACTCCTACGAGCAGTACTTC	CASSRDSYEQYF
TRBV6-5	TRBJ1-1	TRBD1	-	TGTGCCAGCACCGCGACAGGGCTTCGAGCTTTCTTT	CASTATGLRAFF
TRBV29-1	TRBJ2-7	-	-	TGCAGCGGGGGGAACTCCTACGAGCAGTACTTC	CSGGNSYEQYF
TRBV5-4	TRBJ2-2	-	-	TGTGCCAGCAGCTTTGGGGGCCACAACACCGGGGAGCTGTTTTTT	CASSFGGHNTGELFF
TRBV9	TRBJ2-3	-	-	TGTGCCAGCAGACCCCTCGAGGGTAGAAGTACAGATACGCAGTATTTT	CASRPLEGRSTDTQYF
TRBV7-9	TRBJ1-2	-	-	TGTGCCAGCAGCTTAGCGCTAGATGGCTACACCTTC	CASSLALDGYTF
TRBV30	TRBJ1-3	-	once	TGTGCCTGGACCTCGGGACTTCTTATCGTTGGAAACACCATATATTTT	CAWTSGLLIVGNTIYF
TRBV6-5	TRBJ2-3	TRBD2	-	TGTGCCAGCAGATCGGGACTAGCGGGCACAGATACGCAGTATTTT	CASRSGLAGTDTQYF
TRBV5-6	TRBJ2-1	TRBD1	once	TGTGCCAGCAGCTTTTCCAGCGCAGGGGGCATGAATGAGCAGTTCTTC	CASSFSSAGGMNEQFF
TRBV2	TRBJ2-1	-	-	TGTGCCAGCAAGGTGCTCGATGAGCAGTTCTTC	CASKVLDEQFF
TRBV30	TRBJ2-5	-	-	TGTGCCTGGGATGATGAGGGGCAAGAGACCCAGTACTTC	CAWDDEGQETQYF
TRBV6-6	TRBJ1-4	-	-	TGTGCCAGCGGGCAAGGCCCCGCAAAACTGTTTTTT	CASGQGPAKLFF
TRBV19	TRBJ2-1	TRBD1	-	TGTGCCAGTAGTATATACCAGGGGGCGTATAATGAGCAGTTCTTC	CASSIYQGAYNEQFF
TRBV29-1	TRBJ2-1	TRBD2	-	TGCAGCGTTGAAGGGGGAGGGCGGGAGAGCTCCTACAATGAGCAGTTCTTC	CSVEGGGRESSYNEQFF
TRBV29-1	TRBJ2-1	TRBD2	-	TGCAGCGTTGTAATCAGGGATCAGCGGGGGGTCGGCAATGAGCAGTTCTTC	CSVVIRDQRGVGNEQFF
TRBV5-1	TRBJ1-3	TRBD1	-	TGCGCCAGCAGCACCGCCGGGACAGGAAAAAACACCATATATTTT	CASSTAGTGKNTIYF
TRBV27	TRBJ2-5	-	-	TGTGCCAGCAGATCACAGACGGACTACGTAGGAGAGACCCAGTACTTC	CASRSQTDYVGETQYF
TRBV28	TRBJ1-1	TRBD1	-	TGTGCCAGCAGTACTCCTCAGGGGGCGGGAACTGAAGCTTTCTTT	CASSTPQGAGTEAFF
TRBV6-6	TRBJ1-3	-	once	TGTGCCAGCAGTTTAGGAGTCTCTGGAAACACCATATATTTT	CASSLGVSGNTIYF
TRBV5-1	TRBJ2-5	TRBD2	once	TGCGCCAGCAGGACTAGCGGGGTCATAGAGACCCAGTACTTC	CASRTSGVIETQYF
TRBV30	TRBJ2-1	TRBD2	-	TGTGCCTGGAGTGTCCCCGTTCTAGCGGGGGTCGACAATGAGCAGTTCTTC	CAWSVPVLAGVDNEQFF
TRBV6-6	TRBJ2-2	-	-	TGTGCCAGCAGTTACTCCCCGGGAGATCGACCCGGGGAGCTGTTTTTT	CASSYSPGDRPGELFF
TRBV4-3	TRBJ1-1	-	-	TGCGCCAGCAGAAGAGGGGGGCTGGGGAACACTGAAGCTTTCTTT	CASRRGGLGNTEAFF
TRBV29-1	TRBJ2-2	-	large	TGCAGCGGACTCAGGGGTACCGGGGAGCTGTTTTTT	CSGLRGTGELFF
TRBV16	TRBJ1-5	-	-	TGTGCCAGCAGCCCCCTTGGGGGGGATGGCAATCAGCCCCAGCATTTT	CASSPLGGDGNQPQHF
TRBV30	TRBJ1-2	-	few	TGTGCCTGGCTCCGCTATGGCTACACCTTC	CAWLRYGYTF